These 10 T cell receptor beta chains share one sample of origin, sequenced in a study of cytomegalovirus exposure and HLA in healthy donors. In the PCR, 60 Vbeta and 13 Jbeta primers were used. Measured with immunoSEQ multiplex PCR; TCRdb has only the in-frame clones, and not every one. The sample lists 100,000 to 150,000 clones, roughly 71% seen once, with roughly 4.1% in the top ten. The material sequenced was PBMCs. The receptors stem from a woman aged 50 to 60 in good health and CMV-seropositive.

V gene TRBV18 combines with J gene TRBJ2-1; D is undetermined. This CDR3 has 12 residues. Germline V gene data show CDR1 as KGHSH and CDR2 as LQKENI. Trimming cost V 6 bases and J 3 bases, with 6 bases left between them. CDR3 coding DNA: TGTGCCAGCTCCCCCAGCTACAATGAGCAGTTCTTC. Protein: CASSPSYNEQFF.

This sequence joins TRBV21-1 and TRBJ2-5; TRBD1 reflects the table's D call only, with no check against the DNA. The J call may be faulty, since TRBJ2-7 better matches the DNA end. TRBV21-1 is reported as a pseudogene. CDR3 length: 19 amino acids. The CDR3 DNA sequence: TGTGCCATCTCCCGGGGCCTGTCCCTTCCGGACAGAGAACGCTACGAGCAGTACTTC. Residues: CAISRGLSLPDRERYEQYF.

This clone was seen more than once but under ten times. CDR3 sequence: CAWSIGQGYLAKNIQYF. For the CDR3, the DNA is TGTGCCTGGAGCATCGGGCAGGGTTATTTAGCCAAAAACATTCAGTACTTC. This chain links TRBV30 with TRBJ2-4, with D perhaps matching TRBD1 (5 bases). Per germline, CDR1 GTSNPN and CDR2 SVGIG (reference sequence). Trimming left V 3 bases short and J 0 bases short, with 18 bases between. There are 17 residues in the CDR3.

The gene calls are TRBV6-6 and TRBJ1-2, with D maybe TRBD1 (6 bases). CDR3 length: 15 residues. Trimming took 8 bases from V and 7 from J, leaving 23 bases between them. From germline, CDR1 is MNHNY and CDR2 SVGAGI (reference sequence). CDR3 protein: CASGLQGFSLRGYTF. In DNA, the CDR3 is TGTGCCAGCGGCCTACAGGGTTTTAGTCTGCGTGGCTACACCTTC.

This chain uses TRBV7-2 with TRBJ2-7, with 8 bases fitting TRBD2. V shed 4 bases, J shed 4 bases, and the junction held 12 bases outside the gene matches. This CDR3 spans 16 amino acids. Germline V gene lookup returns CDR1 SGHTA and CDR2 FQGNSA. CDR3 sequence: CASSSRGGLAKYEQYF. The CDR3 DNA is TGTGCCAGCAGCTCCCGGGGGGGGCTGGCTAAATACGAGCAGTACTTC. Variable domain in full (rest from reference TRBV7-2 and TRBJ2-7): GAGVSQSPSNKVTEKGKDVELRCDPISGHTALYWYRQSLGQGLEFLIYFQGNSAPDKSGLPSDRFSAERTGGSVSTLTIQRTQQEDSAVYLCASSSRGGLAKYEQYFGPGTRLTVT.

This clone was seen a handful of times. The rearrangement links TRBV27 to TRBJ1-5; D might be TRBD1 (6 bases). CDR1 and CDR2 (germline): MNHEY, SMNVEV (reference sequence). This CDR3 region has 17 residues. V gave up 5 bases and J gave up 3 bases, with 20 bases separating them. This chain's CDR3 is CASSPSGTPQFNQPQHF. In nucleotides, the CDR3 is TGTGCCAGCAGTCCGAGTGGGACACCCCAATTCAATCAGCCCCAGCATTTT.

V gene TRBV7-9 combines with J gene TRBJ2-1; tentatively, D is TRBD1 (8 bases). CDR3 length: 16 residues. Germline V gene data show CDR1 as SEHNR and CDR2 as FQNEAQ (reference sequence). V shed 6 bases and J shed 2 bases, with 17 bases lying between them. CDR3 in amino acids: CASSVDRGGPYNEQFF. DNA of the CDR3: TGTGCCAGCAGTGTAGACAGGGGAGGGCCCTACAATGAGCAGTTCTTC.

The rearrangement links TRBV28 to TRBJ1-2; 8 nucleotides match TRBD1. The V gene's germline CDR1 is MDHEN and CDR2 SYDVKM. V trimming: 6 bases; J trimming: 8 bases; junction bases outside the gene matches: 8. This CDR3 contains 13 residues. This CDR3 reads CASSLGTGRGYTF. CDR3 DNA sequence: TGTGCCAGCAGCCTTGGGACAGGACGCGGCTACACCTTC.

CDR3 in DNA: TGTGCCAGCTCACTATTTACCGGGACAGAGCCTGCCAATGAGCAGTTCTTC. Translated, it gives CASSLFTGTEPANEQFF. This chain uses TRBV18 with TRBJ2-1, with TRBD1 identical over 7 bases. Trimming took 4 bases from V and 6 from J; bases not matched to a gene: 15. CDR3 length: 17 residues. Germline V gene sequence: CDR1 KGHSH, CDR2 LQKENI.

CDR3 sequence (DNA): TGTGCCAGCACCGTCCGGACAGGGGTGGAGACCCAGTACTTC. It codes for CASTVRTGVETQYF. The chain links TRBV2 to TRBJ2-5; 9 nucleotides align to TRBD1. The CDR3 has 14 amino acids. Germline V gene data show CDR1 as SNHLY and CDR2 as FYNNEI. V was clipped by 7 bases and J by 5 bases; unmatched bases: 8. The complete variable domain, with remaining parts taken from reference TRBV2 and TRBJ2-5, reads EPEVTQTPSHQVTQMGQEVILRCVPISNHLYFYWYRQILGQKVEFLVSFYNNEISEKSEIFDDQFSVERPDGSNFTLKIRSTKLEDSAMYFCASTVRTGVETQYFGPGTRLLVL.